The 29 T cell receptor beta chains below come from one sample, sequenced in a study of blood T cell repertoires in COVID-19. This table comes from immunoSEQ multiplex PCR, and its TCRdb copy is limited to in-frame clones, with some not included. Seen here are 65,000 to 90,000 clones, around 89% observed once, and the top ten hold about 7%. The sequenced material came from peripheral blood. The source of these receptors is a woman aged 80 or over with acute or convalescent COVID-19.

V is TRBV7-9 and J is TRBJ2-5; 12 nucleotides line up with TRBD2. Losses at the gene ends were 5 bases for V and 4 bases for J; bases not matched to a gene: 5. The CDR3 length is 15 residues. Germline V gives CDR1 SEHNR, CDR2 FQNEAQ (reference sequence). The CDR3 spells CASSTPGLAGETQYF. For the CDR3, the DNA is TGTGCCAGCAGCACCCCGGGACTAGCGGGAGAGACCCAGTACTTC.

This clone showed up just a few times. The CDR3 DNA follows: TGTGCCAGTAGTAGGGGACAGGGGTCCAACGAGCAGTACTTC. Translating gives CASSRGQGSNEQYF. V and J are TRBV19 and TRBJ2-7; 10 nucleotides line up with TRBD1. Germline assignment: CDR1 LNHDA and CDR2 SQIVND (reference sequence). The trim removed 4 bases at V and 5 bases at J, leaving 5 bases unmatched. The CDR3 extends over 14 amino acids.

The J gene is TRBJ2-7, the V gene TRBV6-1; TRBD1 matches 7 bases. The CDR3 spans 14 residues. CDR1 and CDR2 (germline): MNHNS, SASEGT. The junction had 6 bases not matched to a gene; V was cut back by 2 bases and J by 5 bases. CDR3 nucleotides: TGTGCCAGCAGTGAAAAGGGCAGGGGGAACGAGCAGTACTTC. Amino acids: CASSEKGRGNEQYF.

The chain uses TRBV18 and TRBJ2-3; TRBD2 might be the D (5 bases). This CDR3 comprises 14 residues. Germline CDR1 and CDR2: KGHSH and LQKENI. Trimming removed 5 bases at V and 3 bases at J, with 12 bases between. This chain's CDR3 is CASSETTATDTQYF. The CDR3 DNA reads TGTGCCAGCTCAGAGACTACCGCAACAGATACGCAGTATTTT.

This chain connects TRBV6-4 to TRBJ1-1; D not resolved. Germline CDR1 reads MRHNA; CDR2 reads SNTAGT. V lost 5 bases and J lost 1, with 8 bases in between. This CDR3 comprises 13 residues. The CDR3 DNA reads TGTGCCAGCAGTCGGACTTGGAACACTGAAGCTTTCTTT. Its protein product is CASSRTWNTEAFF.

V gene TRBV19 combines with J gene TRBJ2-1, with D possibly being TRBD1 (6 bases). The V end was cut by 3 bases, the J end by 8 bases, with 14 bases between. The germline V gene encodes CDR1 LNHDA and CDR2 SQIVND (reference sequence). CDR3 size: 14 residues. In DNA form, the CDR3 reads TGTGCCAGTAGTATCTTACAGGGAAGCGATGAGCAGTTCTTC. Protein sequence: CASSILQGSDEQFF.

This clone has more than one count but fewer than ten. V is TRBV9 and J is TRBJ1-2; D possibly corresponds to TRBD1 (6 bases). Germline CDR1 and CDR2: SGDLS and YYNGEE. V lost 4 bases, J lost 6 bases, and 13 bases lay in between. The CDR3 length is 13 residues. Written as DNA, the CDR3 is TGTGCCAGCAGCCTAGTACCAGGGGATGGCTACACCTTC. Its translation: CASSLVPGDGYTF.

The chain employs TRBV5-6 and TRBJ1-1; the D gene is possibly TRBD1 (6 bases). CDR3 length: 13 amino acids. Trimming shortened V by 2 bases and J by 1 base, and 6 bases separated the two germline ends. The germline CDR1 and CDR2 sequences are SGHDT and YYEEEE. The CDR3 sequence is CASSFRGNTEAFF. The CDR3 bases are TGTGCCAGCAGCTTCAGGGGGAACACTGAAGCTTTCTTT.

The rearrangement links TRBV28 to TRBJ1-4; D possibly corresponds to TRBD1 (5 bases). CDR1 is MDHEN, CDR2 SYDVKM, per germline. The CDR3 runs 14 residues. V was trimmed by 3 bases and J by 5 bases, leaving 10 bases between them. This CDR3 reads CASSLSQGNEKLFF. In nucleotides, the CDR3 is TGTGCCAGCAGTTTGTCGCAGGGCAATGAAAAACTGTTTTTT.

The rearrangement uses TRBV7-8 and TRBJ1-5; no clear D gene. The germline gives CDR1 SGHVS, CDR2 FQNEAQ. V lost 0 bases and J lost 0, with 6 bases in between. There are 15 residues in the CDR3. For the CDR3, the DNA is TGTGCCAGCAGCTTAGCGGGCAGTAGCAATCAGCCCCAGCATTTT. Encoded protein: CASSLAGSSNQPQHF.

The V gene is TRBV2, the J gene TRBJ1-2; 8 bases are a match to TRBD1. The CDR3 is 12 amino acids. From germline, CDR1 is SNHLY and CDR2 FYNNEI. V trimming: 7 bases; J trimming: 8 bases; junction bases outside the gene matches: 6. CDR3 amino acids: CASTQTGEGYTF. CDR3 DNA sequence: TGTGCCAGCACCCAGACAGGGGAGGGCTACACCTTC.

The chain employs TRBV18 and TRBJ1-1; perhaps TRBD1 as D (6 bases). V was shortened by 5 bases and J by 0 bases, with 7 bases between the two germline ends. Germline lookup yields CDR1 KGHSH and CDR2 LQKENI. This CDR3 contains 13 residues. CDR3 region: CASSEGVNTEAFF. CDR3 sequence (DNA): TGTGCCAGCTCAGAGGGGGTGAACACTGAAGCTTTCTTT. The full variable domain, completed using reference TRBV18 and TRBJ1-1, is NAGVMQNPRHLVRRRGQEARLRCSPMKGHSHVYWYRQLPEEGLKFMVYLQKENIIDESGMPKERFSAEFPKEGPSILRIQQVVRGDSAAYFCASSEGVNTEAFFGQGTRLTVV.

This clone was detected only a few times. This chain connects TRBV28 to TRBJ1-2, with 9 positions matching TRBD1. This CDR3 has 12 amino acids. V gave up 4 bases and J gave up 9 bases; unmatched junction bases: 3. CDR1 and CDR2 from the germline V gene are MDHEN and SYDVKM. The CDR3 spells CASSSDRGSYTF. CDR3 bases: TGTGCCAGCAGTTCGGACAGGGGAAGCTACACCTTC.

The gene calls are TRBV28 and TRBJ2-7; no reliable D call. Trimming removed 5 bases from V and 5 bases from J, with 4 bases in between. CDR3 length: 10 amino acids. Germline-derived CDR1 and CDR2 are MDHEN and SYDVKM. DNA of the CDR3: TGTGCCAGCAGTCAGAACGAGCAGTACTTC. Its translation: CASSQNEQYF.

The gene calls are TRBV6-1 and TRBJ2-6, with no clear D. Germline CDR1 and CDR2: MNHNS and SASEGT. V lost 3 bases and J 7 bases, leaving 7 bases between the germline ends. This CDR3 is built from 13 residues. CDR3 residues: CASSEGRANVLTF. Written as DNA, the CDR3 is TGTGCCAGCAGTGAGGGCCGAGCCAACGTCCTGACTTTC.

The sample holds one count of this clone. The rearrangement joins TRBV11-1 to TRBJ2-3; 9 nucleotides line up with TRBD1. Germline lookup yields CDR1 SGHAT and CDR2 FQDESV (reference sequence). The CDR3 loop spans 15 amino acids. Losses at the gene ends were 4 bases for V and 4 bases for J; bases not matched to a gene: 6. The CDR3 coding sequence is TGTGCCAGCAGCTCGGACAGGGGTATCGCAGATACGCAGTATTTT. The encoded protein is CASSSDRGIADTQYF.

V gene TRBV19 combines with J gene TRBJ2-1; D is possibly TRBD2 (6 bases). Trimming left V 5 bases short and J 3 bases short, with 11 bases between. The germline CDR1 and CDR2 sequences are LNHDA and SQIVND (reference sequence). The CDR3 loop spans 14 amino acids. CDR3 amino acids: CASSSGTFYNEQFF. Here the CDR3 DNA reads TGTGCCAGTAGTTCCGGGACTTTCTACAATGAGCAGTTCTTC.

V usage is TRBV6-2 or TRBV6-3 and J usage is TRBJ1-1; perhaps TRBD1 as D (5 bases). The germline V and J ends were trimmed by 0 bases and 8 bases, with 10 bases remaining between them. CDR3 length: 13 amino acids. Germline CDR1 and CDR2: MNHEY and SVGEGT. This chain's CDR3 is CASSYSIGAEAFF. The CDR3 DNA follows: TGTGCCAGCAGTTACTCGATAGGGGCAGAAGCTTTCTTT.

For the CDR3, the DNA is TGTGCCAGCAGGAAACCGGGACAGGGGTTAGATACGCAGTATTTT. This gives the protein CASRKPGQGLDTQYF. The genes are TRBV2 and TRBJ2-3; TRBD1 agrees at 10 bases. Germline V gene lookup returns CDR1 SNHLY and CDR2 FYNNEI. V lost 6 bases and J lost 5; bases outside the gene matches: 8. The CDR3 has 15 amino acids.

The rearrangement joins TRBV2 to TRBJ1-1, with D possibly TRBD1 on 5 matching bases. The germline V and J ends were trimmed by 5 bases and 10 bases, with 14 bases remaining between them. There are 12 residues in the CDR3. Germline CDR1 SNHLY, CDR2 FYNNEI. The CDR3: CASSLGGKAAFF. The CDR3 nucleotides read TGTGCCAGCAGTTTGGGGGGGAAAGCAGCTTTCTTT. Drawing the rest from reference TRBV2 and TRBJ1-1, the complete variable domain is EPEVTQTPSHQVTQMGQEVILRCVPISNHLYFYWYRQILGQKVEFLVSFYNNEISEKSEIFDDQFSVERPDGSNFTLKIRSTKLEDSAMYFCASSLGGKAAFFGQGTRLTVV.

There are a few counts of this clone. This chain links TRBV4-2 with TRBJ1-1; no reliable D call. The CDR3 contains 17 residues. V lost 0 bases and J 2 bases, leaving 16 bases between the germline ends. In germline, CDR1 is LGHNA, CDR2 YNFKEQ. The CDR3 DNA follows: TGTGCCAGCAGCCAAGATCCCCGTTCGAGAACCAACACTGAAGCTTTCTTT. Encoded protein: CASSQDPRSRTNTEAFF.

V is TRBV19 and J is TRBJ2-2; 11 nucleotides agree with TRBD1. V shed 6 bases and J 5 bases; nucleotides not matched to a gene: 2. CDR1 is LNHDA and CDR2 is SQIVND in the germline V gene (reference sequence). The CDR3 is made up of 14 amino acids. CDR3 DNA: TGTGCCAGTAGGGGACAGGGGGGGACCGGGGAGCTGTTTTTT. Encoded protein: CASRGQGGTGELFF.

The chain uses TRBV7-2 and TRBJ2-2; weak D call: TRBD2 (5 bases). Germline-derived CDR1 and CDR2 are SGHTA and FQGNSA. This CDR3 contains 13 residues. Between the trimmed V and J ends, which lost 6 bases and 6 bases, there was a span of 11 bases. The CDR3 sequence is CASSPRVAGELFF. CDR3 in DNA: TGTGCCAGCAGTCCGAGGGTAGCCGGGGAGCTGTTTTTT.

The chain employs TRBV5-1 and TRBJ1-1; D might be TRBD1 (5 bases). The CDR3 is 14 amino acids. The germline V gene has CDR1 SGHRS and CDR2 YFSETQ. Trimming shortened V by 4 bases and J by 7 bases, and 17 bases separated the two germline ends. The CDR3 here is CASSPWRGSHEAFF. Here the CDR3 DNA reads TGCGCCAGCAGCCCTTGGAGGGGTTCCCATGAAGCTTTCTTT.

The V gene is TRBV6-5, the J gene TRBJ1-4, with 7 bases fitting TRBD1. V was pared by 5 bases and J by 4 bases, with 4 bases of the junction left unmatched. CDR3 length: 14 amino acids. Germline V gene lookup returns CDR1 MNHEY and CDR2 SVGAGI. The CDR3 coding sequence is TGTGCCAGCAGTCGGACAGGATATAATGAAAAACTGTTTTTT. Its protein is CASSRTGYNEKLFF.

This clone was recorded only once. The chain couples TRBV7-2 to TRBJ2-3; possibly TRBD2 for D (6 bases). The CDR3 loop spans 15 amino acids. Trimming took 2 bases from V and 2 from J, leaving 11 bases between them. Germline values: CDR1 SGHTA, CDR2 FQGNSA. The CDR3 region is CASSLTRGATDTQYF. As DNA, the CDR3 is TGTGCCAGCAGCTTAACGCGGGGCGCCACAGATACGCAGTATTTT.

V usage is TRBV5-1 and J usage is TRBJ2-7; a possible D gene is TRBD2 (7 bases). Trimming pared 0 bases from V and 2 bases from J, leaving 12 bases between. Per germline, CDR1 SGHRS and CDR2 YFSETQ. The CDR3 extends over 15 amino acids. The CDR3 region has the DNA TGCGCCAGCAGCTTGGACGGGGGGCCTACCTACGAGCAGTACTTC. Translated, it gives CASSLDGGPTYEQYF. The entire variable domain, with the rest obtained from reference TRBV5-1 and TRBJ2-7, is as follows: KAGVTQTPRYLIKTRGQQVTLSCSPISGHRSVSWYQQTPGQGLQFLFEYFSETQRNKGNFPGRFSGRQFSNSRSEMNVSTLELGDSALYLCASSLDGGPTYEQYFGPGTRLTVT.

V and J are TRBV7-9 and TRBJ2-2, with 8 bases identical to TRBD2. The CDR3 has 16 residues. V lost 3 bases, J lost 1 base, and 4 bases stayed unmatched. The germline V gene encodes CDR1 SEHNR and CDR2 FQNEAQ (reference sequence). The CDR3 region is CASSFVGGENTGELFF. DNA for the CDR3: TGTGCCAGCAGCTTCGTCGGGGGGGAGAACACCGGGGAGCTGTTTTTT.

This clone is a singleton in its sample. The chain joins TRBV5-5 to TRBJ2-7, with no clear D. V was cut by 1 base and J by 0 bases, with 8 bases left in between. CDR3 length: 14 amino acids. Per germline, CDR1 SGHKS and CDR2 YYEKEE (reference sequence). This CDR3 reads CASSLMVSSYEQYF. In DNA, the CDR3 is TGTGCCAGCAGCTTGATGGTCAGCTCCTACGAGCAGTACTTC.